The sequence of this T cell receptor beta chain was determined in a study of cytomegalovirus exposure and HLA in healthy donors. Study outcomes and limitations: Both high specificity and high sensitivity reportedly marked the classifier's diagnosis of cytomegalovirus status. Follow-up analysis later connected one missense variant in DCLRE1C with trimming of TCR beta V- and J-genes.

On this clone: Its antigen is as yet unknown.

Donors counted as nominally healthy when sampled, yet unrecorded immune exposures were likely. Use of 60 Vbeta and 13 Jbeta primers characterized the PCR. Only in-frame clones appear in the TCRdb table, and some are missing; sequencing was by immunoSEQ multiplex PCR. The data hold about 210,000 clones, with about four fifths observed a single time. The V gene's germline CDR1 is SGHAT and CDR2 FQNNGV. The CDR3 is made up of 15 amino acids. V was shortened by 1 base and J by 5 bases, with 12 bases between the two germline ends. V and J are TRBV11-2 and TRBJ1-5, with D possibly matching TRBD1 (5 bases). The sequence was obtained from a man younger than 40 in good health and CMV-seronegative. Sequencing used PBMCs. CDR3 bases: TGTGCCAGCAGCTTAGGGGCAGGGCTTCATCAGCCCCAGCATTTT. It codes for CASSLGAGLHQPQHF.